Each of the 3 T cell receptor beta chains below was sequenced from the same sample in a study of blood T cell repertoires in COVID-19 (dated by TCRdb to between 2020 and 2021). Receptor libraries were prepared by the immunoSEQ multiplex PCR assay. In its TCRdb copy, this immuneACCESS table keeps in-frame sequences only and misses some clones. Where compared with another copy, unresolved V genes explain less than half of these, and the others have no known cause. For this sample there are roughly 250,000 clones; around 90% appear just once. Around 0.87% of the sample rests with the top ten. The sample comprised PBMCs or T cells enriched from blood (not recorded which). The receptors derive from a man in his fifties who had been exposed to COVID-19.

This chain joins TRBV10-2 and TRBJ2-1; TRBD1 matches at 10 bases. The germline V gene has CDR1 WSHSY and CDR2 SAAADI. This CDR3 comprises 14 residues. The J segment lost 8 bases and the V segment lost 11 bases, leaving 12 bases of the junction unmatched. CDR3 amino acids: CAAIRDRGNDEQFF. The CDR3 DNA reads as TGCGCCGCAATCCGGGACAGGGGAAATGATGAGCAGTTCTTC.

V is TRBV11-3 and J is TRBJ2-2; perhaps TRBD1 as D (5 bases). The CDR3 loop spans 14 amino acids. The V end was cut by 1 base, the J end by 5 bases, with 8 bases between. From germline, CDR1 is SGHNT and CDR2 YENEEA. The chain's CDR3 is CASSLGGQTGELFF. The CDR3, as DNA: TGTGCCAGCAGCTTAGGGGGCCAAACCGGGGAGCTGTTTTTT.

This chain's CDR3 is CASSKTLQEGEVSYEQYV. The CDR3 DNA follows: TGTGCCAGCAGCAAAACTCTTCAGGAGGGTGAGGTCTCCTACGAGCAGTACGTC. The rearrangement joins TRBV21-1 to TRBJ2-7; TRBD2, as called in the table, went unchecked against the DNA. TRBV21-1 is designated a pseudogene. CDR3 size: 18 residues.